Below, 23 T cell receptor beta chains from the same sample are listed, as sequenced in a study of blood T cells in healthy people across ages. The second PCR ran 7 to 11 cycles with a sample-barcoded 5' primer and J-beta primers. MiXCR was run by TCRdb on the 5' RACE reads, yielding one entry per CDR3 protein. Of more than 1,000,000 distinct CDR3 sequences listed, roughly a quarter are singletons. This sample was also put to use in a study of T cells of mothers and their children.

Source material: blood. These receptors all stem from a girl aged 2-10 years in good health.

This clonotype was found a few times. This chain links TRBV7-9 with TRBJ2-1, with D perhaps matching TRBD2 (6 bases). CDR3 size: 15 residues. Germline V CDR1 and CDR2: SEHNR, FQNEAQ (reference sequence). Trimming took 2 bases from V and 6 from J, leaving 14 bases between them. The CDR3 spells CASSLISAGTNEQFF. The CDR3 DNA is TGTGCCAGCAGCTTAATATCAGCGGGCACCAATGAGCAGTTCTTC. Complete variable domain (other parts from reference TRBV7-9 and TRBJ2-1): DTGVSQNPRHKITKRGQNVTFRCDPISEHNRLYWYRQTLGQGPEFLTYFQNEAQLEKSRLLSDRFSAERPKGSFSTLEIQRTEQGDSAMYLCASSLISAGTNEQFFGPGTRLTVL.

This sequence joins TRBV6-2 or TRBV6-3 and TRBJ2-7; maybe TRBD1 (6 bases). The CDR3 extends over 14 amino acids. CDR1 is MNHEY and CDR2 is SVGEGT in the germline V gene. V shed 1 base and J shed 5 bases, with 12 bases lying between them. The CDR3 DNA reads TGTGCCAGCAGTTACTTGGGGGCCCAGGACGAGCAGTACTTC. This translates into CASSYLGAQDEQYF.

The sample holds a few counts of this clonotype. The rearrangement uses TRBV20-1 and TRBJ2-5; D not certain. The CDR3 spans 12 residues. Germline V lookup: CDR1 DFQATT, CDR2 SNEGSKA (reference sequence). The germline V and J ends were trimmed by 3 bases and 5 bases, with 10 bases remaining between them. As DNA, the CDR3 is TGCAGTGCTAGGGGCCTGGAGGAGACCCAGTACTTC. This codes for CSARGLEETQYF.

This clonotype was seen more than once but under ten times. The V gene is TRBV4-2, the J gene TRBJ1-1; D unclear. The CDR3 has 17 amino acids. The germline V and J ends were trimmed by 3 bases and 0 bases, with 17 bases remaining between them. Germline V lookup: CDR1 LGHNA, CDR2 YNFKEQ. The CDR3 region is CASSQFFRATLNTEAFF. DNA for the CDR3: TGTGCCAGCAGCCAGTTCTTCCGGGCCACCTTGAACACTGAAGCTTTCTTT.

In this sample, this clonotype turned up a few times. The CDR3, as DNA: TGCGCCACCGCTGACCCCTACAATGAGCAGTTCTTC. The encoded protein is CATADPYNEQFF. The V and J genes are TRBV5-1 and TRBJ2-1; D is uncertain. The CDR3 has 12 residues. With 9 bases removed from V and 2 bases from J, the gap between germline ends came to 9 bases. Looked up from germline, CDR1 is SGHRS and CDR2 is YFSETQ. Based on the CDR3 plus reference TRBV5-1 and TRBJ2-1, the full variable domain is KAGVTQTPRYLIKTRGQQVTLSCSPISGHRSVSWYQQTPGQGLQFLFEYFSETQRNKGNFPGRFSGRQFSNSRSEMNVSTLELGDSALYLCATADPYNEQFFGPGTRLTVL.

The chain is built from TRBV29-1 and TRBJ2-4; 8 bases are a match to TRBD2. This CDR3 is built from 13 residues. Unmatched junction bases numbered 4, after V lost 7 bases and J lost 2 bases. CDR1 is SQVTM, CDR2 ANQGSEA, per germline. The CDR3 region is CSGGGRSKNIQYF. The CDR3 DNA sequence: TGCAGCGGGGGCGGGAGGTCCAAAAACATTCAGTACTTC.

This rearrangement joins TRBV5-1 to TRBJ2-7, with 8 bases lining up with TRBD1. The CDR3 is 15 residues long. The trim removed 8 bases at V and 3 bases at J, leaving 13 bases unmatched. Germline assignment: CDR1 SGHRS and CDR2 YFSETQ. The CDR3, as DNA: TGCGCCAGTGGACTTACACAGGGGGAGGTCTACGAGCAGTACTTC. This gives the protein CASGLTQGEVYEQYF. Together with reference TRBV5-1 and TRBJ2-7, the CDR3 gives the full variable domain: KAGVTQTPRYLIKTRGQQVTLSCSPISGHRSVSWYQQTPGQGLQFLFEYFSETQRNKGNFPGRFSGRQFSNSRSEMNVSTLELGDSALYLCASGLTQGEVYEQYFGPGTRLTVT.

This clonotype appeared a few times. The V and J genes are TRBV20-1 and TRBJ1-1; D call uncertain. Deletions cut 3 bases from V and 4 bases from J, with 12 bases between. The CDR3 runs to 13 residues. From germline, CDR1 is DFQATT and CDR2 SNEGSKA (reference sequence). For the CDR3, the DNA is TGCAGTGCTAGGCCCCTGGTGGGCACTGAAGCTTTCTTT. Its protein product is CSARPLVGTEAFF.

This clonotype came up a few times. V usage is TRBV28 and J usage is TRBJ2-7; D gene unclear. This CDR3 is built from 15 residues. With 2 bases removed from V and 1 base from J, the gap between germline ends came to 12 bases. Germline values: CDR1 MDHEN, CDR2 SYDVKM. The CDR3 region has the DNA TGTGCCAGCAGTTTAAGTCTGGGGATTTCCTACGAGCAGTACTTC. It encodes CASSLSLGISYEQYF.

This clonotype was observed a handful of times. V gene TRBV7-8 combines with J gene TRBJ2-1, with TRBD1 identical over 7 bases. This CDR3 spans 15 amino acids. V was pared by 5 bases and J by 9 bases, with 13 bases of the junction left unmatched. Germline loops: CDR1 SGHVS, CDR2 FQNEAQ. The CDR3 here is CASSHNPGQSSEQFF. The CDR3, as DNA: TGTGCCAGCAGCCATAACCCGGGACAGAGTAGTGAGCAGTTCTTC.

The V and J genes are TRBV14 and TRBJ1-1; D uncertain. The V end was cut by 1 base, the J end by 10 bases, with 10 bases between. CDR3 length: 12 residues. Germline values: CDR1 SGHDN, CDR2 FVKESK. The CDR3 spells CASSQAGYGAFF. The CDR3 nucleotides are TGTGCCAGCAGCCAAGCCGGGTATGGAGCTTTCTTT.

This clonotype showed up just a few times. The V gene is TRBV29-1, the J gene TRBJ1-1; D might be TRBD1 (5 bases). CDR1 is SQVTM and CDR2 is ANQGSEA in the germline V gene. CDR3 length: 13 amino acids. The ends were cut back, 6 bases at V and 1 base at J, with 12 bases in the middle. The CDR3 is CSVDPDRNTEAFF. As DNA, the CDR3 is TGCAGCGTCGACCCTGACAGGAACACTGAAGCTTTCTTT.

The chain recombines TRBV21-1 with TRBJ1-1. TRBV21-1 is a pseudogene. This CDR3 is 12 amino acids long. Written as DNA, the CDR3 is TGTGCCAGCAGCAAAGTCCTGCCAACAGCTTTCTTT. This codes for CASSKVLPTAFF.

This clonotype showed up many times. The CDR3 DNA is TGCAGTGCTAGAGGGGCCAGCTACGAGCAGTACTTC. It specifies CSARGASYEQYF. The J gene is TRBJ2-5, the V gene TRBV20-1, with no clear D. TRBJ2-7 explains the end of the DNA better; the J call may be wrong. The CDR3 is 12 amino acids. In germline, CDR1 is DFQATT, CDR2 SNEGSKA (reference sequence).

V and J are TRBV12-3 or TRBV12-4 and TRBJ2-1, with 14 positions matching TRBD2. The CDR3 totals 18 residues. Unmatched junction bases numbered 8, after V lost 5 bases and J lost 2 bases. CDR3 DNA sequence: TGTGCCAGCAGTGGTACCGGGACTAGCGGGAGCACCTACAATGAGCAGTTCTTC. It specifies CASSGTGTSGSTYNEQFF.

V gene TRBV4-1 combines with J gene TRBJ2-7; TRBD2 matches 7 bases. Losses at the gene ends were 4 bases for V and 1 base for J; bases not matched to a gene: 13. Looked up from germline, CDR1 is MGHRA and CDR2 is YSYEKL. This CDR3 contains 17 residues. The CDR3 here is CASSPILNSGRSYEQYF. CDR3 in DNA: TGCGCCAGCAGCCCGATCCTAAATAGCGGGCGGTCCTACGAGCAGTACTTC.

There are a few counts of this clonotype. This chain joins TRBV29-1 and TRBJ2-1; the D gene is possibly TRBD2 (6 bases). The CDR3 sequence is 11 residues long. The V gene's germline CDR1 is SQVTM and CDR2 ANQGSEA. V was shortened by 6 bases and J by 5 bases, with 8 bases between the two germline ends. Here the CDR3 DNA reads TGCAGCGTGACGGGGGACAATGAGCAGTTCTTC. Translating gives CSVTGDNEQFF.

The chain recombines TRBV12-5 with TRBJ2-3; 11 nucleotides agree with TRBD2. This CDR3 has 19 amino acids. The V segment lost 0 bases and the J segment 5 bases; nucleotides outside the gene matches: 13. Germline CDR1 LGHNT, CDR2 FRNRAP. CDR3 coding DNA: TGTGCTAGTGGTTTGGTAGTAGCGGGGGGGCGAGTTTTGGGAGATACGCAGTATTTT. Translating it yields CASGLVVAGGRVLGDTQYF.

The chain combines TRBV19 with TRBJ1-1, with TRBD1 matching 7 bases. This CDR3 spans 16 amino acids. The germline V gene encodes CDR1 LNHDA and CDR2 SQIVND (reference sequence). V was clipped by 5 bases and J by 1 base; unmatched bases: 10. DNA for the CDR3: TGTGCCAGTAGTCTCCGAAACAGGGGTGAGAACACTGAAGCTTTCTTT. Its translation is CASSLRNRGENTEAFF. Together with reference TRBV19 and TRBJ1-1, the CDR3 gives the full variable domain: DGGITQSPKYLFRKEGQNVTLSCEQNLNHDAMYWYRQDPGQGLRLIYYSQIVNDFQKGDIAEGYSVSREKKESFPLTVTSAQKNPTAFYLCASSLRNRGENTEAFFGQGTRLTVV.

J is TRBJ1-1 and V is TRBV29-1, with a possible D match to TRBD1 (6 bases). The germline V gene has CDR1 SQVTM and CDR2 ANQGSEA. This CDR3 is built from 14 residues. Trimming removed 5 bases from V and 4 bases from J, with 17 bases in between. The CDR3 reads CSVIVRGAPTEAFF. In DNA, the CDR3 is TGCAGCGTTATCGTACGGGGGGCTCCCACTGAAGCTTTCTTT.

This rearrangement joins TRBV9 to TRBJ2-5; D not resolved. Germline values: CDR1 SGDLS, CDR2 YYNGEE. V was clipped by 0 bases and J by 5 bases, with 23 bases between them. The CDR3 is 18 amino acids. The CDR3 spells CASSVEPVGRGVEETQYF. CDR3 in DNA: TGTGCCAGCAGCGTAGAGCCGGTGGGCCGTGGGGTTGAGGAGACCCAGTACTTC.

This clonotype was recorded a few times. This chain connects TRBV7-9 to TRBJ2-7; tentatively, D is TRBD1 (5 bases). The V gene's germline CDR1 is SEHNR and CDR2 FQNEAQ (reference sequence). The CDR3 consists of 14 residues. The V gene lost 3 bases and the J gene lost 4 bases, with 13 bases spanning the gap. The CDR3 region has the DNA TGTGCCAGCAGCTTTGGAGACAGCCTTTACGAGCAGTACTTC. The encoded protein is CASSFGDSLYEQYF.

This clonotype has a handful of counts. V gene TRBV7-3 combines with J gene TRBJ2-1; 9 positions agree with TRBD2. This CDR3 has 16 amino acids. V was pared by 1 base and J by 2 bases, with 3 bases of the junction left unmatched. Germline CDR1 is SGHTA and CDR2 is FQGTGA. CDR3 amino acids: CASSLISGGTYNEQFF. DNA of the CDR3: TGTGCCAGCAGCTTAATTAGCGGGGGCACCTACAATGAGCAGTTCTTC. Full variable domain (outside the CDR3, taken from reference TRBV7-3 and TRBJ2-1): GAGVSQTPSNKVTEKGKYVELRCDPISGHTALYWYRQSLGQGPEFLIYFQGTGAADDSGLPNDRFFAVRPEGSVSTLKIQRTERGDSAVYLCASSLISGGTYNEQFFGPGTRLTVL.